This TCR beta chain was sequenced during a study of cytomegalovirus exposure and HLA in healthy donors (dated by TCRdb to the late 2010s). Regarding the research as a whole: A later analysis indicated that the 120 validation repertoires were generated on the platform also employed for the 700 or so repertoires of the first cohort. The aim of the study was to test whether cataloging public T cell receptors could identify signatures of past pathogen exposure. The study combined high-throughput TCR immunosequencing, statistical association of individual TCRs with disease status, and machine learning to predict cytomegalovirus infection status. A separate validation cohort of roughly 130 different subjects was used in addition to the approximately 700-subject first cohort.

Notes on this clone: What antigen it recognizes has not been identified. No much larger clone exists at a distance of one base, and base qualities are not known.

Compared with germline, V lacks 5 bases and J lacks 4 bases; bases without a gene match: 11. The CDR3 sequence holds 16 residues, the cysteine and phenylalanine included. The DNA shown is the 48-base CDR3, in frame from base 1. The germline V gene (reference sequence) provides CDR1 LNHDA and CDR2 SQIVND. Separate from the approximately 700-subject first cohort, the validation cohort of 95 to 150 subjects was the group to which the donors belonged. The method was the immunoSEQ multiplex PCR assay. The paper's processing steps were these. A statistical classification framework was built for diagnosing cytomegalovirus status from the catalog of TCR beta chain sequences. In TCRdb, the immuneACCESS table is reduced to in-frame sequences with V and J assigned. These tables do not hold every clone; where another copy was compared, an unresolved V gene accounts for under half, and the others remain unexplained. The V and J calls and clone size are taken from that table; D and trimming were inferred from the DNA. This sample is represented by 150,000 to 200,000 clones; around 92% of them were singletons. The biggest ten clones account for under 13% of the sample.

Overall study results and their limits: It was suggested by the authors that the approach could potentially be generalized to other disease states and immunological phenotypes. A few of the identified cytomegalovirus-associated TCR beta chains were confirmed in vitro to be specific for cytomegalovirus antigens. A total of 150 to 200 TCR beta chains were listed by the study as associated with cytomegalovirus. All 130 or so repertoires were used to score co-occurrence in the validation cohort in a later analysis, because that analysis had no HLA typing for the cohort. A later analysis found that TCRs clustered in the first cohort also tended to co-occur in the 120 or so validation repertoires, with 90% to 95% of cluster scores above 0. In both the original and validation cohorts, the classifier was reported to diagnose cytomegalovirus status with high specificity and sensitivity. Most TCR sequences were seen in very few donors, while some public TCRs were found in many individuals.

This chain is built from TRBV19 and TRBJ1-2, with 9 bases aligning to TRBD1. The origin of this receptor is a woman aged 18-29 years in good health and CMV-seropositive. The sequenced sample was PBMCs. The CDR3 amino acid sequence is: CASSPSLTGGIYGYTF. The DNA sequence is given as TGTGCCAGTAGTCCCTCGCTAACAGGGGGCATCTATGGCTACACCTTC.